The present T cell receptor beta chain was sequenced within a study of T cell responses to AZD1222 COVID-19 vaccine. The count of this clone is one. Measured with immunoSEQ multiplex PCR; TCRdb has only the in-frame clones, and not every one. Of more than 110,000 clones listed, over 85% are singletons. Trimming cost V 0 bases and J 2 bases, with 8 bases left between them. This CDR3 spans 15 amino acids. The V gene's germline CDR1 is MNHNY and CDR2 SVGAGI (reference sequence). The source of this sequence is an adult in good health. The input for sequencing was peripheral blood, taken on day 0 of AZD1222 vaccination. The chain is built from TRBV6-6 and TRBJ2-4; D is ambiguous. CDR3 sequence: CASSYSEGTKNIQYF. The CDR3 DNA reads TGTGCCAGCAGTTACTCGGAAGGGACCAAAAACATTCAGTACTTC.